The present T cell receptor (beta chain) was sequenced within a study of T cell responses to AZD1222 COVID-19 vaccine. Repertoires were generated with immunoSEQ multiplex PCR, while TCRdb's copy carries only in-frame clones and drops some. The sample gives about 150,000 clones, 87% of which show up once; roughly 1.1% is in the top ten. The table lists this clone with a count of one. Its target is not known. Distinct nucleotide sequences in the sample also encode this CDR3. The CDR3 is 11 amino acids. Germline CDR1 SGHRS, CDR2 YFSETQ. V was shortened by 4 bases and J by 2 bases, with 3 bases between the two germline ends. Findings of the study overall: Baseline serology detected seropositivity in only six AZD1222 recipients. An increase in Spike-specific TCR breadth and depth was observed after two AZD1222 doses.

Sample: peripheral blood, taken 28 days after the second AZD1222 dose. V gene TRBV5-1 combines with J gene TRBJ2-5, with no clear D. The source is an adult who received the AZD1222 COVID-19 vaccine. CDR3 amino acids: CASSLQETQYF. CDR3 nucleotides: TGCGCCAGCAGCCTGCAAGAGACCCAGTACTTC. Complete variable domain (other parts from reference TRBV5-1 and TRBJ2-5): KAGVTQTPRYLIKTRGQQVTLSCSPISGHRSVSWYQQTPGQGLQFLFEYFSETQRNKGNFPGRFSGRQFSNSRSEMNVSTLELGDSALYLCASSLQETQYFGPGTRLLVL.